Presented here are 21 T cell receptor beta chains from one specimen sequenced in a study of blood T cells in healthy people across ages. A second about 6 to 12 cycle PCR used barcoded and J-beta primers. TCRdb re-analysed the 5' RACE reads in MiXCR, keeping a single row per CDR3 protein. The table includes about 630,000 distinct CDR3 sequences, around 21% detected once. The specimen was blood. The receptors stem from a man between 65 and 85 years old in good health.

J is TRBJ1-2 and V is TRBV12-3 or TRBV12-4; TRBD1 matches 10 bases. The CDR3 is 14 residues long. Unmatched junction bases numbered 8, after V lost 6 bases and J lost 7 bases. The CDR3 nucleotides read TGTGCCAGCAGGTTGGGACAGGGGTTTTCTGGCTACACCTTC. It codes for CASRLGQGFSGYTF.

The chain joins TRBV12-3 or TRBV12-4 to TRBJ2-7; no reliable D call. Deletions cut 5 bases from V and 0 bases from J, with 14 bases between. The length of the CDR3 is 15 residues. In DNA form, the CDR3 reads TGTGCCAGCAGTCCCACGGGCCCGATCTCCTACGAGCAGTACTTC. This sequence encodes CASSPTGPISYEQYF.

There are a few counts of this clonotype. This chain connects TRBV5-1 to TRBJ1-2; TRBD1 might be the D (6 bases). The length of the CDR3 is 14 residues. V was shortened by 0 bases and J by 2 bases, with 8 bases between the two germline ends. Germline V gene lookup returns CDR1 SGHRS and CDR2 YFSETQ. This CDR3 is CASSLGDRNYGYTF. As DNA, the CDR3 is TGCGCCAGCAGCTTGGGAGACAGGAACTATGGCTACACCTTC. Variable domain in full (rest from reference TRBV5-1 and TRBJ1-2): KAGVTQTPRYLIKTRGQQVTLSCSPISGHRSVSWYQQTPGQGLQFLFEYFSETQRNKGNFPGRFSGRQFSNSRSEMNVSTLELGDSALYLCASSLGDRNYGYTFGSGTRLTVV.

Only a few counts were recorded for this clonotype. The chain recombines TRBV24-1 with TRBJ2-3; no clear D. Trimming took off 4 bases at V and 1 base at J, with 11 bases between the two ends. CDR1 is KGHDR, CDR2 SFDVKD, per germline. CDR3 length: 15 residues. CDR3 residues: CATSEGLSRTDTQYF. CDR3 coding DNA: TGTGCCACCAGTGAGGGGTTGAGCCGCACAGATACGCAGTATTTT.

The V and J genes are TRBV11-2 and TRBJ2-5, with 9 positions matching TRBD1. Germline CDR1 is SGHAT and CDR2 is FQNNGV. With V trimmed by 5 bases and J by 4 bases, 5 bases remained unmatched. The CDR3 sequence is 14 residues long. The CDR3 loop is CASSTGTGPETQYF. In nucleotides, the CDR3 is TGTGCCAGCAGCACCGGGACAGGGCCAGAGACCCAGTACTTC.

The chain links TRBV3-1 to TRBJ2-1; D may be TRBD2 (6 bases). V shed 0 bases and J shed 7 bases, with 16 bases lying between them. The CDR3 spans 16 residues. From germline, CDR1 is LGHDT and CDR2 YNNKEL (reference sequence). The CDR3 nucleotides read TGTGCCAGCAGCCAAGAGGGTGGGGAGGAAAGGAATGAGCAGTTCTTC. It specifies CASSQEGGEERNEQFF.

The V and J genes are TRBV20-1 and TRBJ2-1; tentatively, D is TRBD1 (6 bases). V lost 5 bases, J lost 4 bases, and 12 bases lay in between. CDR1 and CDR2 from the germline V gene are DFQATT and SNEGSKA (reference sequence). This CDR3 contains 13 residues. The CDR3 sequence is CSAGNGQYNEQFF. Here the CDR3 DNA reads TGCAGTGCTGGAAACGGACAGTACAATGAGCAGTTCTTC.

This clonotype was detected ten times or more. The chain carries TRBV6-6 and TRBJ2-7; 10 positions agree with TRBD2. CDR1 is MNHNY and CDR2 is SVGAGI in the germline V gene (reference sequence). V shed 4 bases and J 3 bases; nucleotides not matched to a gene: 9. This CDR3 has 16 amino acids. The CDR3: CASSSKSSGSIYEQYF. CDR3 nucleotides: TGTGCCAGCAGTTCTAAGTCTAGCGGGAGTATCTACGAGCAGTACTTC.

The chain carries TRBV7-6 and TRBJ1-4; weak D call: TRBD1 (6 bases). The CDR3 is 15 residues long. CDR1 is SGHVS and CDR2 is FNYEAQ in the germline V gene. V was cut by 5 bases and J by 4 bases, with 14 bases left in between. The CDR3 bases are TGTGCCAGCAGCCAGCGGACAGACAGTAATGAAAAACTGTTTTTT. Translation gives CASSQRTDSNEKLFF.

This clonotype was observed a few times. DNA for the CDR3: TGCGCCAGCAGCACGGGACTAGCGGGACCCGGGGAGCTGTTTTTT. This gives the protein CASSTGLAGPGELFF. V gene TRBV5-1 combines with J gene TRBJ2-2; TRBD2 matches at 13 bases. Looked up from germline, CDR1 is SGHRS and CDR2 is YFSETQ. This CDR3 has 15 residues. V shed 4 bases and J 6 bases; nucleotides not matched to a gene: 3.

This clonotype has only a few counts. The genes are TRBV28 and TRBJ1-1, with 7 bases aligning to TRBD1. Germline V gives CDR1 MDHEN, CDR2 SYDVKM. V lost 5 bases, J lost 2 bases, and 8 bases stayed unmatched. The CDR3 extends over 15 amino acids. This CDR3 is CASSPAGTANTEAFF. The CDR3 DNA reads as TGTGCCAGCAGTCCAGCCGGGACAGCCAACACTGAAGCTTTCTTT. Full variable domain (outside the CDR3, taken from reference TRBV28 and TRBJ1-1): DVKVTQSSRYLVKRTGEKVFLECVQDMDHENMFWYRQDPGLGLRLIYFSYDVKMKEKGDIPEGYSVSREKKERFSLILESASTNQTSMYLCASSPAGTANTEAFFGQGTRLTVV.

This clonotype was seen ten or more times. The chain carries TRBV24-1 and TRBJ2-1; 7 positions match TRBD2. The CDR3 is 15 amino acids. The V gene's germline CDR1 is KGHDR and CDR2 SFDVKD. With 3 bases clipped from V and 6 bases from J, the junction kept 7 bases outside the gene matches. The CDR3 loop is CATSDGLVVGNEQFF. The CDR3 nucleotides are TGTGCCACCAGTGATGGACTAGTAGTTGGCAATGAGCAGTTCTTC.

CDR3 loop: CASSVEGQSNYGYTF. The CDR3 DNA is TGTGCCAGCAGCGTAGAGGGACAGAGTAACTATGGCTACACCTTC. The chain employs TRBV9 and TRBJ1-2, with 7 bases that match TRBD1. This CDR3 has 15 amino acids. V lost 0 bases to trimming and J lost 1 base; unmatched junction nucleotides: 3. The germline V gene encodes CDR1 SGDLS and CDR2 YYNGEE. Together with reference TRBV9 and TRBJ1-2, the CDR3 gives the full variable domain: DSGVTQTPKHLITATGQRVTLRCSPRSGDLSVYWYQQSLDQGLQFLIQYYNGEERAKGNILERFSAQQFPDLHSELNLSSLELGDSALYFCASSVEGQSNYGYTFGSGTRLTVV.

V gene TRBV4-1 combines with J gene TRBJ2-1; unclear D gene. The V end was cut by 3 bases, the J end by 0 bases, with 15 bases between. CDR3 size: 17 residues. Germline V CDR1 and CDR2: MGHRA, YSYEKL. This CDR3 is CASSHSPDGSSYNEQFF. The CDR3 DNA is TGCGCCAGCAGCCACAGTCCGGACGGAAGCTCCTACAATGAGCAGTTCTTC.

This clonotype appeared a few times. This chain connects TRBV20-1 to TRBJ2-3; 9 bases line up with TRBD2. V shed 0 bases, J shed 4 bases, and the junction held 2 bases outside the gene matches. The CDR3 covers 14 residues. Germline-derived CDR1 and CDR2 are DFQATT and SNEGSKA (reference sequence). In DNA form, the CDR3 reads TGCAGTGCTAGAGATAGCGGGAGCCCAGATACGCAGTATTTT. This codes for CSARDSGSPDTQYF.

The chain has TRBV25-1 and TRBJ2-5; the D is unclear. The V end was cut by 3 bases, the J end by 1 base, with 9 bases between. Germline V gives CDR1 MGHDK, CDR2 SYGVNS. The CDR3 consists of 14 residues. CDR3 sequence reads: CASSDRAFQETQYF. The CDR3 region has the DNA TGTGCCAGCAGTGATCGGGCATTCCAAGAGACCCAGTACTTC. Full variable domain (missing parts from reference TRBV25-1 and TRBJ2-5): EADIYQTPRYLVIGTGKKITLECSQTMGHDKMYWYQQDPGMELHLIHYSYGVNSTEKGDLSSESTVSRIRTEHFPLTLESARPSHTSQYLCASSDRAFQETQYFGPGTRLLVL.

This clonotype was detected ten times or more. The V gene is TRBV11-3, the J gene TRBJ2-1; possibly TRBD2 for D (6 bases). Looked up from germline, CDR1 is SGHNT and CDR2 is YENEEA. Trimming pared 5 bases from V and 4 bases from J, leaving 9 bases between. The CDR3 contains 13 residues. The CDR3, as DNA: TGTGCCAGCAGCGGGGGGAGTTACAATGAGCAGTTCTTC. It specifies CASSGGSYNEQFF.

This clonotype has ten or more counts. The chain joins TRBV2 to TRBJ1-2; no reliable D call. Germline-derived CDR1 and CDR2 are SNHLY and FYNNEI. The length of the CDR3 is 13 residues. Trimming removed 6 bases from V and 8 bases from J, with 16 bases in between. This chain's CDR3 is CASSELGWEGYTF. The DNA of the CDR3 is TGTGCCAGCAGCGAACTTGGCTGGGAGGGCTACACCTTC.

This clonotype showed up just a few times. This rearrangement joins TRBV11-2 to TRBJ2-4; D gene ambiguous. The germline CDR1 and CDR2 sequences are SGHAT and FQNNGV. CDR3 length equals 13 residues. V gave up 4 bases and J gave up 6 bases, with 10 bases separating them. The CDR3 loop reads CASSSSPGNIQYF. In DNA form, the CDR3 reads TGTGCCAGCAGCTCAAGCCCGGGAAACATTCAGTACTTC.

This clonotype was observed a few times. The chain uses TRBV2 and TRBJ2-1, with a tentative D call TRBD2 (5 bases). This CDR3 spans 15 amino acids. Between the trimmed V and J ends, which lost 4 bases and 0 bases, there was a span of 10 bases. In germline, CDR1 is SNHLY, CDR2 FYNNEI. For the CDR3, the DNA is TGTGCCAGCAGTGGAGGGCCGAGCTCCTACAATGAGCAGTTCTTC. Protein: CASSGGPSSYNEQFF.

The genes are TRBV15 and TRBJ2-5; D may be TRBD2 (6 bases). The CDR3 sequence is 17 residues long. Germline V CDR1 and CDR2: LNHNV, YYDKDF (reference sequence). V lost 0 bases to trimming and J lost 4 bases, with 18 bases between them. CDR3 loop: CATSRDRGASAGETQYF. CDR3 sequence (DNA): TGTGCCACCAGCAGAGATCGCGGGGCGTCAGCCGGAGAGACCCAGTACTTC.